One TCR beta chain is described in this entry. What it binds is not known. This specimen belongs to a study of cytomegalovirus exposure and HLA in healthy donors. Study-wide points: The study listed some 160 cytomegalovirus-associated TCR beta chains. In a later analysis, DRB1 alleles had the most associated TCRs; HLA-C alleles the fewest. Further analysis, carried out later, found HLA-associated TCR beta chains more clonally expanded than equally common other chains. TCR beta V- and J-gene trimming was later associated with a missense DCLRE1C variant.

V gave up 7 bases and J gave up 8 bases, with 14 bases separating them. The CDR3 is 12 amino acids. Germline CDR1 and CDR2: MDHEN and SYDVKM. Primers: 60 Vbeta forward and 13 Jbeta reverse. Assay: immunoSEQ multiplex PCR; the TCRdb copy retains only in-frame clones and omits some. This sample's table has fewer than 100,000 clones. The chain carries TRBV28 and TRBJ1-2; D call uncertain. This TCR derives from a man aged 45 to 65 in good health and CMV-seronegative. Sequenced sample: PBMCs. DNA for the CDR3: TGTGCCAGCATCGAGTCCGGGAGCGGCTACACCTTC. Amino acids: CASIESGSGYTF.